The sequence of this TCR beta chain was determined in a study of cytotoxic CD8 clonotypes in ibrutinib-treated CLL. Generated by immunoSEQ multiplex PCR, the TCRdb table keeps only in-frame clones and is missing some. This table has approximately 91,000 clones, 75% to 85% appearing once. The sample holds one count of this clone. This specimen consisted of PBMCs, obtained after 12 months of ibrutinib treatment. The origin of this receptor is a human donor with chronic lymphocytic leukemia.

The CDR3 is CASSEEGGSSYNEQFF. CDR3 nucleotides: TGTGCCAGCAGTGAAGAGGGGGGGAGCTCCTACAATGAGCAGTTCTTC. J is TRBJ2-1 and V is TRBV2; a possible D gene is TRBD2 (7 bases). Trimming removed 1 base at V and 0 bases at J, with 10 bases between. The CDR3 totals 16 residues. CDR1 is SNHLY, CDR2 FYNNEI, per germline. The whole variable domain, remainder taken from reference TRBV2 and TRBJ2-1, is EPEVTQTPSHQVTQMGQEVILRCVPISNHLYFYWYRQILGQKVEFLVSFYNNEISEKSEIFDDQFSVERPDGSNFTLKIRSTKLEDSAMYFCASSEEGGSSYNEQFFGPGTRLTVL.